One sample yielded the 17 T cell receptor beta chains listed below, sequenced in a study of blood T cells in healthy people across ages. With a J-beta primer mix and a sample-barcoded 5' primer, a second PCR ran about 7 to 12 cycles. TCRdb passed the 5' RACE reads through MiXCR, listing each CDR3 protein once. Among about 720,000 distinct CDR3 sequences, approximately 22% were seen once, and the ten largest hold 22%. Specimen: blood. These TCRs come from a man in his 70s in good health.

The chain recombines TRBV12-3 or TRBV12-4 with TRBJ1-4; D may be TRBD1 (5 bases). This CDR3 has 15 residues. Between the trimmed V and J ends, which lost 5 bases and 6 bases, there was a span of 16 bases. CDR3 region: CASSTGLKWHEKLFF. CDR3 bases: TGTGCCAGCAGTACAGGATTGAAGTGGCATGAAAAACTGTTTTTT.

CDR3 DNA: TGTGCCAGCAGCCAAGCGGGGTGGGGTGAAAAACTGTTTTTT. It translates to CASSQAGWGEKLFF. V is TRBV3-1 and J is TRBJ1-4; D call uncertain. Germline V lookup: CDR1 LGHDT, CDR2 YNNKEL (reference sequence). V was shortened by 1 base and J by 7 bases, with 10 bases between the two germline ends. CDR3 length: 14 residues.

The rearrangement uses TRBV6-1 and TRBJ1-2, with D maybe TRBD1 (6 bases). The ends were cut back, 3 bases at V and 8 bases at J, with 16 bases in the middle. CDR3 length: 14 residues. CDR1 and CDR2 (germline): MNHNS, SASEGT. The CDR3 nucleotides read TGTGCCAGCAGTGAGTTGCAGGGGCCTCTCGGCTACACCTTC. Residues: CASSELQGPLGYTF.

CDR3 residues: CASSTGQGVTKNIQYF. Written as DNA, the CDR3 is TGTGCCAGCAGCACGGGACAGGGGGTAACCAAAAACATTCAGTACTTC. The V gene is TRBV11-2, the J gene TRBJ2-4; 11 nucleotides agree with TRBD1. J gave up 2 bases and V 5 bases, and 5 bases lay outside the gene matches. Per the germline V gene, CDR1 is SGHAT and CDR2 is FQNNGV. CDR3 length equals 16 residues.

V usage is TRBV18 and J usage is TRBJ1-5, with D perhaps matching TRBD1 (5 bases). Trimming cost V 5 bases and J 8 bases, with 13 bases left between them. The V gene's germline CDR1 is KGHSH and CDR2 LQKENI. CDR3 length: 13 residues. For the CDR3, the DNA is TGTGCCAGCTCAAAGGCGGGGCAAGAGCCCCAGCATTTT. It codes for CASSKAGQEPQHF. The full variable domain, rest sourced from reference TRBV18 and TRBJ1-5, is NAGVMQNPRHLVRRRGQEARLRCSPMKGHSHVYWYRQLPEEGLKFMVYLQKENIIDESGMPKERFSAEFPKEGPSILRIQQVVRGDSAAYFCASSKAGQEPQHFGDGTRLSIL.

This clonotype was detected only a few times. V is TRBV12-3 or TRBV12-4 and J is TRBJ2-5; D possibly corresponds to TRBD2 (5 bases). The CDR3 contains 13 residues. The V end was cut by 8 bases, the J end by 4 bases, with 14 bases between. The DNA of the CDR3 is TGTGCCAGCCGTCCCGGGGTCAGAGAGACCCAGTACTTC. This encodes CASRPGVRETQYF.

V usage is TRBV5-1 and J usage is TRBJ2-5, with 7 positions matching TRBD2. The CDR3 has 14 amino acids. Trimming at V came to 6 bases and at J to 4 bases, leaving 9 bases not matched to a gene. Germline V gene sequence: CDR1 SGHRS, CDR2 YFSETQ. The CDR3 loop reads CASNGGYGGETQYF. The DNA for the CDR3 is TGCGCCAGCAACGGGGGGTACGGGGGAGAGACCCAGTACTTC.

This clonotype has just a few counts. As DNA, the CDR3 is TGTGCCAGCAGAACTGAGGGGGTTTGGTCACCCCTCCACTTT. It codes for CASRTEGVWSPLHF. V is TRBV12-3 or TRBV12-4 and J is TRBJ1-6; D might be TRBD1 (6 bases). V gave up 6 bases and J gave up 10 bases, with 16 bases separating them. The CDR3 has 14 residues.

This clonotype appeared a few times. CDR3 nucleotide sequence: TGCGCCAGCAGCCAAGAAAGGGCAGGGAACGGGGGACTGTTTTTT. The encoded protein is CASSQERAGNGGLFF. The gene calls are TRBV4-1 and TRBJ1-4, with D tentatively TRBD1 (5 bases). This CDR3 has 15 amino acids. The V and J ends lost 0 bases and 13 bases respectively, with 18 bases between them. Germline V gene data show CDR1 as MGHRA and CDR2 as YSYEKL.

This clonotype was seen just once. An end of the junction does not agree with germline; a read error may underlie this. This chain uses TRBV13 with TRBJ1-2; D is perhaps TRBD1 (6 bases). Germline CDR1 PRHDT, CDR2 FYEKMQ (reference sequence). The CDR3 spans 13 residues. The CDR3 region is CASSSQGFYGYAF. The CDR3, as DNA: TGTGCCAGCAGTTCACAGGGATTCTATGGCTACGCCTTC.

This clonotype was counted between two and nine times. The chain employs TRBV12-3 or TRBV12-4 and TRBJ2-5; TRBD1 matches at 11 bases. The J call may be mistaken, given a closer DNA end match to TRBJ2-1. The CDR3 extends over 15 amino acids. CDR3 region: CASSLRDRGDNEQFF. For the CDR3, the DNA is TGTGCCAGCAGTCTACGGGACAGGGGGGATAATGAGCAGTTCTTC.

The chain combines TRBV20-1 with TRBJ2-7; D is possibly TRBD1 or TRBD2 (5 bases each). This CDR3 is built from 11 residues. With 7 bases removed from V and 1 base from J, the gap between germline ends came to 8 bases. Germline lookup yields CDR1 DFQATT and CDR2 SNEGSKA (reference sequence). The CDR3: CSGDRSYEQYF. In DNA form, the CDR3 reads TGCAGTGGGGACCGTTCCTACGAGCAGTACTTC.

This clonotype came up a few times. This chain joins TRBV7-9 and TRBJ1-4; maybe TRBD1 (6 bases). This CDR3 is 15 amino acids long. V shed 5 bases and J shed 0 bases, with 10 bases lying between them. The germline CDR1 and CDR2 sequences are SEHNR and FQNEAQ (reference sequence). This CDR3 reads CASSARQATNEKLFF. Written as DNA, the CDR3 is TGTGCCAGCAGCGCGCGACAGGCAACTAATGAAAAACTGTTTTTT.

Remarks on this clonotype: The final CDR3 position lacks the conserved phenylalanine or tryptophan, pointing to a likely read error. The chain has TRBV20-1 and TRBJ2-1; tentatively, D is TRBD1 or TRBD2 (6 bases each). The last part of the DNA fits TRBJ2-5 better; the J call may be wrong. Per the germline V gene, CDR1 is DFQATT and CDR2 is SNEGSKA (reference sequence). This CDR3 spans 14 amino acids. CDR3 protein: CSARGGSSEETQYL. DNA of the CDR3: TGCAGTGCTAGGGGGGGCTCCTCGGAAGAGACCCAGTACCTC.

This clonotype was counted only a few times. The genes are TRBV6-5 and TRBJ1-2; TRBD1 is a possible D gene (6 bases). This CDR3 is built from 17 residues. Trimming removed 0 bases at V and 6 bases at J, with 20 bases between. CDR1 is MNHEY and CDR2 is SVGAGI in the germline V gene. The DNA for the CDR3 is TGTGCCAGCAGTTACTCGGGTCATGGCAGGGGCGAAGATGGCTACACCTTC. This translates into CASSYSGHGRGEDGYTF.

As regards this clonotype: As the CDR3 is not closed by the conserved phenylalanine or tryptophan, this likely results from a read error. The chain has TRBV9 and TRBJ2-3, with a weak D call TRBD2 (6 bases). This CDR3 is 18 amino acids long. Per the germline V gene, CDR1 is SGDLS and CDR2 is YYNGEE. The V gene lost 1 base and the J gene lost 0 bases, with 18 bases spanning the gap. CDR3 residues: CASSVRTLGGYSTDTQYC. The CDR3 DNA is TGTGCCAGCAGCGTAAGAACTCTCGGGGGTTACAGCACAGATACGCAGTATTGT.

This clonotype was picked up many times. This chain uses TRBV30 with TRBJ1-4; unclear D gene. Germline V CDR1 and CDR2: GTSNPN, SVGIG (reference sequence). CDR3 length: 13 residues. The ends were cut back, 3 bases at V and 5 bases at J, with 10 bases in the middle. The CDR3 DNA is TGTGCCTGGAGCAGAAATTCGAATGAAAAACTGTTTTTT. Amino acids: CAWSRNSNEKLFF.